The 14 T cell receptor beta chains reported below all come from one sample, sequenced in a study of blood T cell repertoires in COVID-19. Method: immunoSEQ multiplex PCR; TCRdb's copy keeps in-frame clones and lacks some. The sample has around 56,000 clones, about 89% seen once; the top ten hold about 6.3%. The sequenced sample consisted of peripheral blood. These TCRs come from a man between 60 and 75 years old with active or convalescent COVID-19.

The rearrangement joins TRBV29-1 to TRBJ2-3; TRBD2 matches at 8 bases. The CDR3 length is 14 residues. Germline V gene lookup returns CDR1 SQVTM and CDR2 ANQGSEA. Trimming removed 7 bases from V and 2 bases from J; junction bases left unmatched: 8. CDR3: CSATGGGTTDTQYF. CDR3 bases: TGCAGCGCGACCGGGGGGGGCACCACAGATACGCAGTATTTT.

The V call is TRBV6-6, the J call TRBJ2-5; 11 bases align to TRBD2. From germline, CDR1 is MNHNY and CDR2 SVGAGI (reference sequence). The CDR3 is 16 residues long. J lost 5 bases, V lost 0 bases, and 5 bases had no gene match. The DNA for the CDR3 is TGTGCCAGCAGTTACTCGGCTAGCGGGGGGTGGGAGACCCAGTACTTC. Its translation: CASSYSASGGWETQYF.

This clone was seen a single time. The chain recombines TRBV2 with TRBJ1-5; TRBD1 might be the D (5 bases). V lost 6 bases, J lost 8 bases, and 8 bases lay in between. The CDR3 contains 11 residues. Germline V gene sequence: CDR1 SNHLY, CDR2 FYNNEI. This CDR3 is CASSTREPQHF. The CDR3 DNA reads as TGTGCCAGCAGCACCAGGGAGCCCCAGCATTTT.

V usage is TRBV7-9 and J usage is TRBJ2-5; possibly TRBD2 for D (6 bases). This CDR3 is built from 13 residues. CDR1 and CDR2 (germline): SEHNR, FQNEAQ (reference sequence). The V and J ends lost 2 bases and 4 bases respectively, with 8 bases between them. CDR3 DNA sequence: TGTGCCAGCAGCTTAATCGGGGGAGAGACCCAGTACTTC. Encoded protein: CASSLIGGETQYF.

The chain joins TRBV20-1 to TRBJ2-5; the match to TRBD2 covers 7 bases. The CDR3 is 11 residues long. CDR1 is DFQATT, CDR2 SNEGSKA, per germline (reference sequence). V was pared by 4 bases and J by 5 bases, with 1 base of the junction left unmatched. The CDR3 reads CSAMGGETQYF. The CDR3 DNA sequence: TGCAGTGCTATGGGGGGGGAGACCCAGTACTTC.

The rearrangement links TRBV2 to TRBJ1-5, with 8 bases matching TRBD1. The length of the CDR3 is 14 residues. The J segment lost 7 bases and the V segment lost 10 bases, leaving 12 bases of the junction unmatched. CDR1 SNHLY and CDR2 FYNNEI come from the germline V gene. The CDR3 region has the DNA TGTGCCACCCAAATAGGACAGGGAGGGCAGCCCCAGCATTTT. As protein: CATQIGQGGQPQHF.

A single count supports this clone. The chain couples TRBV10-3 to TRBJ1-2; D not certain. This CDR3 spans 15 amino acids. The germline CDR1 and CDR2 sequences are ENHRY and SYGVKD. Deletions cut 0 bases from V and 4 bases from J, with 12 bases between. The CDR3 DNA sequence: TGTGCCATCAGTGAGTCTGAGTTATCGCTCTATGGCTACACCTTC. It yields the protein CAISESELSLYGYTF.

V is TRBV7-3 and J is TRBJ1-1; a possible D gene is TRBD1 (6 bases). Deletions cut 1 base from V and 4 bases from J, with 19 bases between. The germline gives CDR1 SGHTA, CDR2 FQGTGA. CDR3 size: 17 residues. The CDR3 nucleotides are TGTGCCAGCAGCTTAATGGGGGCAGCAGCAGGTTTCACTGAAGCTTTCTTT. Its protein is CASSLMGAAAGFTEAFF. The complete variable domain, with remaining parts taken from reference TRBV7-3 and TRBJ1-1, reads GAGVSQTPSNKVTEKGKYVELRCDPISGHTALYWYRQSLGQGPEFLIYFQGTGAADDSGLPNDRFFAVRPEGSVSTLKIQRTERGDSAVYLCASSLMGAAAGFTEAFFGQGTRLTVV.

This chain joins TRBV7-9 and TRBJ2-3, with TRBD2 matching over 14 bases. Looked up from germline, CDR1 is SEHNR and CDR2 is FQNEAQ (reference sequence). CDR3 length: 16 amino acids. V trimming: 1 base; J trimming: 5 bases; junction bases outside the gene matches: 2. CDR3 DNA: TGTGCCAGCAGCTTAGGGACTAGCGGGAGGTTAGATACGCAGTATTTT. It yields the protein CASSLGTSGRLDTQYF. The full variable domain, its missing parts supplied by reference TRBV7-9 and TRBJ2-3, is DTGVSQNPRHKITKRGQNVTFRCDPISEHNRLYWYRQTLGQGPEFLTYFQNEAQLEKSRLLSDRFSAERPKGSFSTLEIQRTEQGDSAMYLCASSLGTSGRLDTQYFGPGTRLTVL.

J is TRBJ1-1 and V is TRBV6-5; D gene ambiguous. CDR3 length: 13 residues. The V gene lost 8 bases and the J gene lost 0 bases, with 10 bases spanning the gap. Germline V gene lookup returns CDR1 MNHEY and CDR2 SVGAGI. Here the CDR3 reads CASRGSMNTEAFF. The CDR3 coding sequence is TGTGCCAGCCGCGGAAGCATGAACACTGAAGCTTTCTTT.

The chain joins TRBV7-9 to TRBJ2-3; no clear D. Trimming cost V 3 bases and J 3 bases, with 10 bases left between them. CDR1 is SEHNR, CDR2 FQNEAQ, per germline (reference sequence). The CDR3 spans 14 residues. CDR3 DNA sequence: TGTGCCAGCAGCTTTTTGTCAGTGACAGATACGCAGTATTTT. It codes for CASSFLSVTDTQYF.

The chain joins TRBV6-2 or TRBV6-3 to TRBJ1-3, with D possibly TRBD1 on 6 matching bases. Trimming left V 1 base short and J 3 bases short, with 13 bases between. Per germline, CDR1 MNHEY and CDR2 SVGEGT. The CDR3 sequence is 16 residues long. The CDR3 nucleotides read TGTGCCAGCAGTTACTTGGGGACACCACTTGGAAACACCATATATTTT. Its protein is CASSYLGTPLGNTIYF.

The V call is TRBV29-1, the J call TRBJ2-5; D unresolved. The V end was cut by 3 bases, the J end by 7 bases, with 15 bases between. There are 13 residues in the CDR3. CDR1 is SQVTM, CDR2 ANQGSEA, per germline. The CDR3 here is CSVERSGSGTQYF. CDR3 nucleotides: TGCAGCGTTGAGAGGTCTGGGTCCGGGACCCAGTACTTC.

The chain carries TRBV4-1 and TRBJ2-1; D is possibly TRBD1 (6 bases). Trimming stripped 3 bases from V and 0 bases from J, with 18 bases between. The CDR3 is 18 amino acids. Per germline, CDR1 MGHRA and CDR2 YSYEKL. DNA of the CDR3: TGCGCCAGCAGCCAGGATACAACAGGGACCAGCTCCTACAATGAGCAGTTCTTC. This encodes CASSQDTTGTSSYNEQFF.